Included here is one T cell receptor beta chain sequence, with context. No cognate antigen has been identified for it. No much larger clone exists at a distance of one base, and base qualities are not known. The sample belongs to a study of T cell clonotyping in hematopoietic cell transplantation (dated by TCRdb to the early 2020s). For context, the study as a whole: A total of more than 130 blood samples were collected in the study from 35 to 45 consecutive transplant recipients and their related donors. Patient recruitment ran from 2015 to early 2017, and follow-up continued until September 2020 or death.

The immunoSEQ assay, a bias-controlled multiplex PCR with V- and J-specific primers, was used to amplify TCR beta CDR3 regions from genomic DNA. A proprietary barcode and Illumina adapter sequences were added to the CDR3 amplicons in a second PCR step. An Illumina MiSeq instrument was used for sequencing of the CDR3 libraries. The paper's processing steps were these. immunoSEQ Analyzer 3.0 was used for export and quality control, with R Bioconductor and Immunarch used for downstream analyses. Only productive rearrangements within the normalized downsampled data set were used in the calculation of repertoire metrics. In the normalized cohort, a clonotype counted as pathologically expanded if the clonotype was larger than 5 templates. Repertoire diversity was measured with the Inverse Simpson Index. To capture all clonotypes, the CMV-specificity analyses were run on the non-normalized data set. The immuneACCESS repertoire file appears here via TCRdb, limited to in-frame rearrangements. These files lack a portion of the clones; in checked studies, under half of the deficit traces to unresolved V genes, and the cause of the others is not known. Clone size and V and J calls were adopted from that table, with D and trimming inferred from the DNA. For this sample the table gives about 41,000 clones, of which 95% were detected only once. The ten most abundant clones make up almost 0.95% of the sample.

For TCR beta sequencing, blood samples came from the related transplant donors. Nuclei Lysis Solution was used to extract genomic DNA from fresh or cryopreserved unfractionated peripheral blood mononuclear cells. The paper as a whole reports these results and caveats: Recipient repertoires showed only a small fraction of overlap with donor repertoires, and over 95% appeared de novo at the given depth. The sample size was limited, and CD4 and CD8 repertoire contributions could not be separated because cells were not sorted. Broader TCR repertoire diversity after transplant was predicted by Inverse Simpson Index values from donors and from recipients before transplant. Recipient TCR diversity fell after transplant, with pathologically expanded clonotypes rising progressively from day 30 to day 180.

Material for sequencing was peripheral blood mononuclear cells. The TCR comes from a man between 25 and 39 years old in good health. Some clones in this sample may be carry-over from other donors' samples.

The sequenced DNA is TGTGCCAGCAGTGAAAGGGGTGAGGGTCGGGCTTTCTTT. Its translation is CASSERGEGRAFF. Recombination connected TRBV6-1 to TRBJ1-1; possibly the D gene is TRBD1, per 5 matching bases. The CDR3 measures 13 amino acids from cysteine to phenylalanine. Only the CDR3 DNA stays, 39 bases, in frame from base 1. V and J are truncated by 2 bases and 11 bases respectively, leaving an intervening sequence of 15 bases. In the germline V gene, CDR1 corresponds to MNHNS and CDR2 to SASEGT.